This is a list of T cell receptor beta chains from one sample in a study of T cell changes during pregnancy in multiple sclerosis. Sequencing used immunoSEQ multiplex PCR; TCRdb keeps in-frame clones, though not all of them. The sample shows approximately 37,000 clones, 75% to 95% of them seen only once. The sequenced sample was CD4+ T cells from peripheral blood mononuclear cells, obtained in the third trimester of pregnancy. Receptors were obtained from a female donor in good health, enrolled as a control in a pregnancy study. The CDR3 runs from the conserved cysteine through the conserved F or W. A D gene is named only where the DNA matches it firmly. Not all rows give a size; the values are once, few, many and, for expanded clones, a class.

abundance: -
v_gene: TRBV13
j_gene: TRBJ2-3
d_gene: TRBD2
CDR3nt: TGTGCCAGCAGCTTAAGGACTAGCGGGTGGACAGATACGCAGTATTTT
CDR3aa: CASSLRTSGWTDTQYF

abundance: -
v_gene: TRBV10-3
j_gene: TRBJ2-7
d_gene: -
CDR3nt: TGTGCCATCAGTGTGATGCAAGACAGGCCCCTCTACGAGCAGTACTTC
CDR3aa: CAISVMQDRPLYEQYF

abundance: -
v_gene: TRBV9
j_gene: TRBJ2-2
d_gene: TRBD2
CDR3nt: TGTGCCAGCAGCGTAGAGCCTAGCGGGGGGGCGACCGGGGAGCTGTTTTTT
CDR3aa: CASSVEPSGGATGELFF

abundance: -
v_gene: TRBV27
j_gene: TRBJ2-1
d_gene: -
CDR3nt: TGTGCCAGCAGTTATGGGGGGGCTACCAATGAGCAGTTCTTC
CDR3aa: CASSYGGATNEQFF

abundance: -
v_gene: TRBV27
j_gene: TRBJ1-4
d_gene: -
CDR3nt: TGTGCCACCTCCCGGCAGGGTGAAGAAAAACTGTTTTTT
CDR3aa: CATSRQGEEKLFF

abundance: -
v_gene: TRBV28
j_gene: TRBJ1-1
d_gene: TRBD1
CDR3nt: TGTGCCAGCAGTGGCCAGACAGGGTCGGACTGGGACACTGAAGCTTTCTTT
CDR3aa: CASSGQTGSDWDTEAFF

abundance: -
v_gene: TRBV10-3
j_gene: TRBJ2-7
d_gene: -
CDR3nt: TGTGCCATCAGTGCAGGTTCCTACGAGCAGTACTTC
CDR3aa: CAISAGSYEQYF

abundance: -
v_gene: TRBV6-5
j_gene: TRBJ2-7
d_gene: TRBD1
CDR3nt: TGTGCCAGCAGTTATCGGGGACAGGGGACCTACGAGCAGTACTTC
CDR3aa: CASSYRGQGTYEQYF

abundance: -
v_gene: TRBV28
j_gene: TRBJ1-2
d_gene: TRBD1
CDR3nt: TGTGCCAGCAGCCCTGGACAGGGTAATGGCTACACCTTC
CDR3aa: CASSPGQGNGYTF

abundance: -
v_gene: TRBV11-3
j_gene: TRBJ2-1
d_gene: TRBD2
CDR3nt: TGTGCCAGCAGCTTAGGCCTAGCGGGAGGCAAGAATGAGCAGTTCTTC
CDR3aa: CASSLGLAGGKNEQFF

abundance: -
v_gene: TRBV29-1
j_gene: TRBJ2-1
d_gene: -
CDR3nt: TGCAGCGTTTCCGGACAGAGGATGGGGTCGGAGTGGGGGTACAACTACAATGAGCAGTTCTTC
CDR3aa: CSVSGQRMGSEWGYNYNEQFF

abundance: -
v_gene: TRBV7-2
j_gene: TRBJ2-1
d_gene: -
CDR3nt: TGTGCCAGCAGCGATGGGACTTCTTCCTACAATGAGCAGTTCTTC
CDR3aa: CASSDGTSSYNEQFF

abundance: -
v_gene: TRBV6-5
j_gene: TRBJ2-6
d_gene: -
CDR3nt: TGTGCCAGCAGCTCACGAGCTTCTGGGGCCAACGTCCTGACTTTC
CDR3aa: CASSSRASGANVLTF

abundance: -
v_gene: TRBV4-2
j_gene: TRBJ2-1
d_gene: TRBD2
CDR3nt: TGTGCCAGCAGCCAAGATCAGCTAGCGGGGGGGCGAAATGAGCAGTTCTTC
CDR3aa: CASSQDQLAGGRNEQFF

abundance: once
v_gene: TRBV7-9
j_gene: TRBJ1-5
d_gene: -
CDR3nt: TGTGCCAGCAGCTTAGCTGCGGGGGGTAATCAGCCCCAGCATTTT
CDR3aa: CASSLAAGGNQPQHF

abundance: once
v_gene: TRBV4-1
j_gene: TRBJ1-2
d_gene: -
CDR3nt: TGCGCCAGCAGCCAAGATGTAGCGGGGAGAGGCTACACCTTC
CDR3aa: CASSQDVAGRGYTF

abundance: -
v_gene: TRBV19
j_gene: TRBJ2-7
d_gene: TRBD2
CDR3nt: TGTGCCAGTAGTACCCCCACTAGCGGGAGCACCTACGAGCAGTACTTC
CDR3aa: CASSTPTSGSTYEQYF

abundance: -
v_gene: TRBV9
j_gene: TRBJ2-5
d_gene: -
CDR3nt: TGTGCCAGCAGCGTAGATGCCGGACATCAAGAGACCCAGTACTTC
CDR3aa: CASSVDAGHQETQYF

abundance: -
v_gene: TRBV2
j_gene: TRBJ2-3
d_gene: -
CDR3nt: TGTGCCAGATCCCGGCGGGGCACAGATACGCAGTATTTT
CDR3aa: CARSRRGTDTQYF

abundance: -
v_gene: TRBV28
j_gene: TRBJ1-2
d_gene: -
CDR3nt: TGTGCCAGCAGGTCAGCTAACTATGGCTACACCTTC
CDR3aa: CASRSANYGYTF

abundance: -
v_gene: TRBV27
j_gene: TRBJ2-2
d_gene: TRBD2
CDR3nt: TGTGCCAGCAGTTTATTCTCAACGTGGCGGGAGGGCCTTTCCTCCGGGGAGCTGTTTTTT
CDR3aa: CASSLFSTWREGLSSGELFF

abundance: few
v_gene: TRBV19
j_gene: TRBJ2-7
d_gene: -
CDR3nt: TGTGCCAGTAGTCCCAATTGGGGGGTCGGCGAGCAGTACTTC
CDR3aa: CASSPNWGVGEQYF

abundance: -
v_gene: TRBV15
j_gene: TRBJ2-3
d_gene: TRBD1
CDR3nt: TGTGCCACCAGCGGTAGACAGGGTGCTATAGATACGCAGTATTTT
CDR3aa: CATSGRQGAIDTQYF

abundance: -
v_gene: TRBV27
j_gene: TRBJ2-3
d_gene: -
CDR3nt: TGTGCCAGCAGTTTGTATCGCACAGATACGCAGTATTTT
CDR3aa: CASSLYRTDTQYF

abundance: -
v_gene: TRBV11-2
j_gene: TRBJ1-2
d_gene: -
CDR3nt: TGTGCCAGCAGCTTAGAGGGCAGCTATGGCTACACCTTC
CDR3aa: CASSLEGSYGYTF

abundance: -
v_gene: TRBV6-1
j_gene: TRBJ2-7
d_gene: TRBD2
CDR3nt: TGTGCCAGCAGTCCCCCGGGACTAGCGGATTACGAGCAGTACTTC
CDR3aa: CASSPPGLADYEQYF

abundance: -
v_gene: TRBV5-1
j_gene: TRBJ2-1
d_gene: -
CDR3nt: TGCGCCAGCAGCCCCCCTAGCGACTCCTACAATGAGCAGTTCTTC
CDR3aa: CASSPPSDSYNEQFF

abundance: -
v_gene: TRBV9
j_gene: TRBJ2-7
d_gene: TRBD1
CDR3nt: TGTGCCAGCAGCGTAGCTACCGAGACAGGGGAGCAGTACTTC
CDR3aa: CASSVATETGEQYF

abundance: -
v_gene: TRBV27
j_gene: TRBJ1-4
d_gene: TRBD1
CDR3nt: TGTGCCAGCAGTAGGACAGGGGGGGCTGAAAAACTGTTTTTT
CDR3aa: CASSRTGGAEKLFF

abundance: few
v_gene: TRBV30
j_gene: TRBJ1-2
d_gene: TRBD1
CDR3nt: TGTGCCTGGAGGCGGGACAGGCCCTATGGCTACACCTTC
CDR3aa: CAWRRDRPYGYTF

abundance: few
v_gene: TRBV2
j_gene: TRBJ1-5
d_gene: -
CDR3nt: TGTGCCAGCACCCAGGGCCACGGCCCCAATCAGCCCCAGCATTTT
CDR3aa: CASTQGHGPNQPQHF